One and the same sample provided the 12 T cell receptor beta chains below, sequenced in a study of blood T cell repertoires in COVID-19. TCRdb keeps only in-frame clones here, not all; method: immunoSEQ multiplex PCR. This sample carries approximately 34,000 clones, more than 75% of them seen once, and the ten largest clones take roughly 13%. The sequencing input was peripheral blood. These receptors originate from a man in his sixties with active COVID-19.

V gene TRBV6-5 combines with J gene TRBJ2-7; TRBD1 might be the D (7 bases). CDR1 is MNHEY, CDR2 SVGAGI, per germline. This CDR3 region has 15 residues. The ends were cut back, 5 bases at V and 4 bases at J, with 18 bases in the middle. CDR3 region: CASSPPRGVAYEQYF. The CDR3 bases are TGTGCCAGCAGTCCCCCCAGGGGGGTAGCTTACGAGCAGTACTTC.

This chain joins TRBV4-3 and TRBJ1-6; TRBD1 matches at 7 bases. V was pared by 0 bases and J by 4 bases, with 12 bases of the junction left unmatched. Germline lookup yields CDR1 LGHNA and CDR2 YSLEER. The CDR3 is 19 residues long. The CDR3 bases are TGCGCCAGCAGCCAAGAAATTCAGGGGGTCGAATTTTATAATTCACCCCTCCACTTT. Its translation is CASSQEIQGVEFYNSPLHF.

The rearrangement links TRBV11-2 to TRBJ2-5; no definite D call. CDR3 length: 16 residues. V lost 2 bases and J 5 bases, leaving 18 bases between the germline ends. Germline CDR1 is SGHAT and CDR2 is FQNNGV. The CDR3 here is CASSLRSANLEETQYF. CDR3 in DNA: TGTGCCAGCAGCTTAAGATCGGCGAACCTGGAGGAGACCCAGTACTTC.

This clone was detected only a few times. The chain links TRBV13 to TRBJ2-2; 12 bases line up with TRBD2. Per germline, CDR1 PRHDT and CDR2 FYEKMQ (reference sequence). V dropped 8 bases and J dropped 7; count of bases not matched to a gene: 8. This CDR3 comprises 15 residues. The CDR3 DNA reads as TGTGCCAGCCGCCGGACTAGCGGGACTGACGGGGAGCTGTTTTTT. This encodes CASRRTSGTDGELFF. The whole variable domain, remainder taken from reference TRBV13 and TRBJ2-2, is AAGVIQSPRHLIKEKRETATLKCYPIPRHDTVYWYQQGPGQDPQFLISFYEKMQSDKGSIPDRFSAQQFSDYHSELNMSSLELGDSALYFCASRRTSGTDGELFFGEGSRLTVL.

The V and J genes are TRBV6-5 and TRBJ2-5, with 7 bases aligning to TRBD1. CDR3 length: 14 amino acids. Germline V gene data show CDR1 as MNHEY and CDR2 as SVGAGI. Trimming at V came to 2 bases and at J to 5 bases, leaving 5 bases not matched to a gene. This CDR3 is CASSYVGGMETQYF. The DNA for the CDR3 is TGTGCCAGCAGTTACGTAGGGGGCATGGAGACCCAGTACTTC.

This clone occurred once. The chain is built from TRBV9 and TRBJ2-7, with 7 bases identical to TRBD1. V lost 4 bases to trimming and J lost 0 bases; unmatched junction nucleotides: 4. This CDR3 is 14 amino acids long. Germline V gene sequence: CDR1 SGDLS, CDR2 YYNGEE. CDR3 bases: TGTGCCAGCAGCTTTGGGGACAGCTCCTACGAGCAGTACTTC. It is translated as CASSFGDSSYEQYF. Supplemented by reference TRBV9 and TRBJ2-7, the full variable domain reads DSGVTQTPKHLITATGQRVTLRCSPRSGDLSVYWYQQSLDQGLQFLIQYYNGEERAKGNILERFSAQQFPDLHSELNLSSLELGDSALYFCASSFGDSSYEQYFGPGTRLTVT.

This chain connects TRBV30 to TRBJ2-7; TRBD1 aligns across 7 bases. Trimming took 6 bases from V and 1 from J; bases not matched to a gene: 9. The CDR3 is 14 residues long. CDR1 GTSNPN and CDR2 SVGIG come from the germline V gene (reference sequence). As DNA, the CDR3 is TGTGCCTGTCCCAAGCAGGGGGTATCCTACGAGCAGTACTTC. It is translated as CACPKQGVSYEQYF.

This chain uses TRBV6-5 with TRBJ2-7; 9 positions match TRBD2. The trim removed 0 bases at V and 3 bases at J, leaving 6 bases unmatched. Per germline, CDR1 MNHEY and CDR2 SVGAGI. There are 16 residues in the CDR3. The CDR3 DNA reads TGTGCCAGCAGTTACTCGGCTAGCGGGGCTGTCTACGAGCAGTACTTC. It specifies CASSYSASGAVYEQYF.

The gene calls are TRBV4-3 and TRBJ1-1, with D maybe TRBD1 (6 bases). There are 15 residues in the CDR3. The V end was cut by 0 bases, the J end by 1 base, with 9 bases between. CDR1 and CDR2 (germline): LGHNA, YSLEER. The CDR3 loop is CASSQDGQTNTEAFF. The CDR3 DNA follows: TGCGCCAGCAGCCAAGACGGACAGACGAACACTGAAGCTTTCTTT.

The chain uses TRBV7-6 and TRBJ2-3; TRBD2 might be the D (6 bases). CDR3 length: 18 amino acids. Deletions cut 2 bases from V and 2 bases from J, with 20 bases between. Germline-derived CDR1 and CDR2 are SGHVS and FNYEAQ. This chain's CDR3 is CASSLRSRGLQDTDTQYF. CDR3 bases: TGTGCCAGCAGCTTACGGTCACGGGGACTTCAAGACACAGATACGCAGTATTTT.

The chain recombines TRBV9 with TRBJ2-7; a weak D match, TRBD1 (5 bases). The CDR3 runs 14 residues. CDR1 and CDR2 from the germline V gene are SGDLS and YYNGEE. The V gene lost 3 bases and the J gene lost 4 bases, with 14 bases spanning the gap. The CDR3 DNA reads TGTGCCAGCAGCGCCCAGGGTGGCGGTTACGAGCAGTACTTC. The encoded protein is CASSAQGGGYEQYF.

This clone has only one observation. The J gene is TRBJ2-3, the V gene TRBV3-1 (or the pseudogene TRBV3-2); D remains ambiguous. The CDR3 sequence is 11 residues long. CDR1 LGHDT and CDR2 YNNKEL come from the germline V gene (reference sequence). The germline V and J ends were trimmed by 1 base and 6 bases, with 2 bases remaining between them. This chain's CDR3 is CASSQADTQYF. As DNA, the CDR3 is TGTGCCAGCAGCCAAGCGGATACGCAGTATTTT.